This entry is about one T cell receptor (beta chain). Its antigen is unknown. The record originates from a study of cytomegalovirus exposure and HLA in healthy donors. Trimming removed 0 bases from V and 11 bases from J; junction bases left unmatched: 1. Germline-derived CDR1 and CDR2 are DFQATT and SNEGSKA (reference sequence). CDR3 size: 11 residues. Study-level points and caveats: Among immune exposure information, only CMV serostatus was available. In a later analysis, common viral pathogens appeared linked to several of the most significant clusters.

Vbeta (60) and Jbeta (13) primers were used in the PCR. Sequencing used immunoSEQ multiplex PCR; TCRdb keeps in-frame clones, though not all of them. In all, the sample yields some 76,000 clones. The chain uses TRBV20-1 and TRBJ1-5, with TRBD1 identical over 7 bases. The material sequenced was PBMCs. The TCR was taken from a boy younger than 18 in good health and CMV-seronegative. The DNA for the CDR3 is TGCAGTGCTAGAGAGACAGGGTCCCAGCATTTT. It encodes CSARETGSQHF.